This TCR beta chain stems from a study of T cell responses to AZD1222 COVID-19 vaccine. The repertoire was sequenced with immunoSEQ multiplex PCR; TCRdb's copy has only in-frame clones and lacks some. The sample yields over 120,000 clones, nearly 95% seen once. On this clone: What it binds is not known.

Broader study findings: At baseline, just a handful of AZD1222 recipients tested seropositive. CD4 TCRs linked to vaccination spanned spike, dominating at 160-218 and 743-854.

CDR1 is SGHTA, CDR2 FQGNSA, per germline. This CDR3 has 15 amino acids. V gave up 0 bases and J gave up 2 bases, with 9 bases separating them. The material was peripheral blood, obtained 28 days after the second AZD1222 dose. This TCR derives from an adult who received the AZD1222 COVID-19 vaccine. V usage is TRBV7-2 and J usage is TRBJ2-3; D is unclear. The CDR3 protein is CASSLAGSTTDTQYF. The DNA for the CDR3 is TGTGCCAGCAGCTTAGCGGGCAGCACCACAGATACGCAGTATTTT.